The 18 T cell receptor beta chains listed next were all sequenced from one sample in a study of cytomegalovirus exposure and HLA in healthy donors. Vbeta (60) and Jbeta (13) primers were used in the PCR. The assay was immunoSEQ multiplex PCR, and TCRdb's table has in-frame clones only and misses some. This sample carries 120,000 or so clones, roughly four fifths of them seen once, and the ten largest clones take approximately 11%. The sequenced material came from PBMCs. These receptors came from a male donor in good health and CMV-seropositive.

This chain joins TRBV13 and TRBJ2-5; D is perhaps TRBD1 (6 bases). Germline values: CDR1 PRHDT, CDR2 FYEKMQ (reference sequence). The CDR3 contains 17 residues. V was trimmed by 5 bases and J by 1 base, leaving 20 bases between them. The CDR3 region has the DNA TGTGCCAGCAGCGGTCGTAGTACAGGGAACCCCCAAGAGACCCAGTACTTC. Protein: CASSGRSTGNPQETQYF.

This chain connects TRBV19 to TRBJ2-5, with D possibly TRBD1 on 6 matching bases. The closer fit of TRBJ2-7 to the DNA end suggests the J call may be wrong. This CDR3 is 15 amino acids long. Germline values: CDR1 LNHDA, CDR2 SQIVND (reference sequence). DNA for the CDR3: TGTGCCAGTAGGCCTGGCGGACAGCCTGTCTACGAGCAGTACTTC. Protein sequence: CASRPGGQPVYEQYF.

The chain recombines TRBV4-3 with TRBJ2-1; TRBD2 might be the D (5 bases). V lost 2 bases to trimming and J lost 6 bases, with 14 bases between them. CDR1 and CDR2 from the germline V gene are LGHNA and YSLEER. The CDR3 loop spans 15 amino acids. CDR3 DNA: TGCGCCAGCAGCCAAAGTCGGGGAATCCCCAATGAGCAGTTCTTC. The encoded protein is CASSQSRGIPNEQFF.

V is TRBV5-1 and J is TRBJ2-1; TRBD2 matches at 12 bases. J gave up 6 bases and V 4 bases, and 8 bases lay outside the gene matches. Germline CDR1 is SGHRS and CDR2 is YFSETQ. The CDR3 runs 16 residues. CDR3: CASSPRLAGEGNEQFF. The CDR3 bases are TGCGCCAGCAGCCCGAGACTAGCGGGAGAGGGCAATGAGCAGTTCTTC.

The rearrangement links TRBV7-8 to TRBJ2-5; 8 bases are shared with TRBD2. With 5 bases clipped from V and 6 bases from J, the junction kept 5 bases outside the gene matches. Germline V gene sequence: CDR1 SGHVS, CDR2 FQNEAQ. This CDR3 contains 13 residues. The CDR3 region is CASSRSGIQTQYF. Here the CDR3 DNA reads TGTGCCAGCAGCCGTAGCGGGATTCAGACCCAGTACTTC.

This chain links TRBV6-5 with TRBJ1-1; D is perhaps TRBD1 (6 bases). V gave up 7 bases and J gave up 0 bases, with 12 bases separating them. CDR3 size: 14 residues. The V gene's germline CDR1 is MNHEY and CDR2 SVGAGI. For the CDR3, the DNA is TGTGCCAGCACCGTTGACAGGCTGAACACTGAAGCTTTCTTT. Its protein is CASTVDRLNTEAFF.

The V gene is TRBV30, the J gene TRBJ1-4; tentatively, D is TRBD1 (5 bases). This CDR3 is built from 11 residues. Trimming removed 0 bases from V and 12 bases from J, with 8 bases in between. The germline CDR1 and CDR2 sequences are GTSNPN and SVGIG (reference sequence). Here the CDR3 DNA reads TGTGCCTGGAGTGTAGGAGGGGAACTGTTTTTT. This sequence encodes CAWSVGGELFF.

The J gene is TRBJ2-7, the V gene TRBV15, with D uncertain. The length of the CDR3 is 14 residues. Germline lookup yields CDR1 LNHNV and CDR2 YYDKDF (reference sequence). The V and J ends lost 3 bases and 0 bases respectively, with 9 bases between them. CDR3: CATSRSLLSYEQYF. CDR3 nucleotide sequence: TGTGCCACCAGCAGGAGTCTCCTCTCCTACGAGCAGTACTTC.

CDR3 DNA sequence: TGTGCCAGCGGGCGACTAGCGCAGTACGAGCAGTACTTC. Protein: CASGRLAQYEQYF. V gene TRBV11-1 combines with J gene TRBJ2-7, with TRBD2 identical over 8 bases. Trimming cost V 8 bases and J 4 bases; bases outside gene matches: 7. CDR1 is SGHAT, CDR2 FQDESV, per germline (reference sequence). The CDR3 runs 13 residues.

The chain carries TRBV11-2 and TRBJ2-3; D is possibly TRBD2 (5 bases). The CDR3 is made up of 15 amino acids. CDR1 and CDR2 (germline): SGHAT, FQNNGV. Trimming left V 0 bases short and J 1 base short, with 8 bases between. CDR3 residues: CASSLEWRGTDTQYF. The CDR3 DNA is TGTGCCAGCAGCTTAGAATGGCGGGGCACAGATACGCAGTATTTT.

This clone appeared a single time. The chain joins TRBV10-3 to TRBJ2-2; D is ambiguous. Deletions cut 4 bases from V and 8 bases from J, with 11 bases between. This CDR3 has 13 residues. Germline-derived CDR1 and CDR2 are ENHRY and SYGVKD. The CDR3 bases are TGTGCCATCAGTGGTTCGCTACGGGGGGAGCTGTTTTTT. This sequence encodes CAISGSLRGELFF.

There are a few counts of this clone. The rearrangement links TRBV2 to TRBJ1-5; TRBD1 is a possible D gene (6 bases). This CDR3 has 14 residues. V lost 9 bases, J lost 4 bases, and 16 bases lay in between. The germline V gene has CDR1 SNHLY and CDR2 FYNNEI. This chain's CDR3 is CASLGDTRNQPQHF. CDR3 bases: TGTGCCAGTCTCGGGGACACCCGAAATCAGCCCCAGCATTTT.

This clone was seen only a few times. The chain employs TRBV4-3 and TRBJ1-4; 11 bases align to TRBD1. Per the germline V gene, CDR1 is LGHNA and CDR2 is YSLEER. This CDR3 spans 17 amino acids. The ends lost 1 base at V and 4 bases at J; junction bases unmatched: 5. The CDR3 protein is CASSQGDRGAVNEKLFF. The CDR3 bases are TGCGCCAGCAGCCAAGGGGACAGGGGGGCCGTTAATGAAAAACTGTTTTTT.

V gene TRBV10-3 combines with J gene TRBJ2-7, with D maybe TRBD2 (6 bases). Germline CDR1 ENHRY, CDR2 SYGVKD. The germline V and J ends were trimmed by 5 bases and 4 bases, with 18 bases remaining between them. This CDR3 is built from 15 residues. The CDR3 is CAISLGLAAGYEQYF. As DNA, the CDR3 is TGTGCCATCAGTCTCGGACTCGCCGCGGGGTACGAGCAGTACTTC.

The genes are TRBV28 and TRBJ1-2; TRBD1 is a possible D gene (5 bases). The CDR3 loop spans 12 amino acids. Germline V gives CDR1 MDHEN, CDR2 SYDVKM. V dropped 4 bases and J dropped 4 bases, with 7 bases sitting between them. The CDR3 nucleotides read TGTGCCAGCAGTTCGACAGTCTATGGCTACACCTTC. The encoded protein is CASSSTVYGYTF.

V is TRBV5-1 and J is TRBJ2-3, with 9 bases that match TRBD2. V lost 2 bases to trimming and J lost 3 bases; unmatched junction nucleotides: 7. CDR1 and CDR2 (germline): SGHRS, YFSETQ. The CDR3 loop spans 16 amino acids. CDR3 residues: CASSFARAGGTDTQYF. DNA for the CDR3: TGCGCCAGCAGCTTTGCCAGGGCGGGAGGGACAGATACGCAGTATTTT.

CDR3 sequence (DNA): TGCGCCAGCAGCATACAGGGGGTAGAGCAGTACTTC. Translating it yields CASSIQGVEQYF. The rearrangement uses TRBV5-1 and TRBJ2-7; 8 bases line up with TRBD1. The germline V gene encodes CDR1 SGHRS and CDR2 YFSETQ. CDR3 length: 12 amino acids. The J segment lost 7 bases and the V segment lost 4 bases, leaving 4 bases of the junction unmatched.

This chain uses TRBV4-3 with TRBJ2-7, with 7 bases identical to TRBD1. V was pared by 2 bases and J by 3 bases, with 1 base of the junction left unmatched. From germline, CDR1 is LGHNA and CDR2 YSLEER. This CDR3 spans 13 amino acids. The CDR3 here is CASSQYRGYEQYF. The CDR3, as DNA: TGCGCCAGCAGCCAATACAGGGGCTACGAGCAGTACTTC.